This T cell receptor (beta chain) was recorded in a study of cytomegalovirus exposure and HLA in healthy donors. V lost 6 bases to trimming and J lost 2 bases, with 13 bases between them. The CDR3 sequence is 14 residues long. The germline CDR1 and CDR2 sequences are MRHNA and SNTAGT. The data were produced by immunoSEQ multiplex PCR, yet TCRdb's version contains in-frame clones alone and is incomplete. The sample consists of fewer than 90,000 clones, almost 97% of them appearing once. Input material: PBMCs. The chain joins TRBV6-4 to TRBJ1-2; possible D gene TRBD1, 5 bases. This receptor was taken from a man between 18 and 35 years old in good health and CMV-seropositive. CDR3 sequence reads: CASRPGAANYGYTF. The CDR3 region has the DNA TGTGCCAGCAGACCTGGGGCCGCCAACTATGGCTACACCTTC.